This TCR beta chain was sequenced for a study of cytomegalovirus exposure and HLA in healthy donors. PCR primers comprised 60 Vbeta and 13 Jbeta primers. Here immunoSEQ multiplex PCR was the method, and the copy in TCRdb shows in-frame clones only, minus some. Of roughly 120,000 clones in the sample, under 85% were seen once. There are 15 residues in the CDR3. Trimming took 4 bases from V and 4 from J; bases not matched to a gene: 9. Germline-derived CDR1 and CDR2 are LNHDA and SQIVND (reference sequence). The chain combines TRBV19 with TRBJ2-5; 7 bases match TRBD1. This sequence was found in a man aged 18 to 35 in good health and CMV-seropositive. The source material was PBMCs. The CDR3 reads CASSNRDSGGETQYF. Here the CDR3 DNA reads TGTGCCAGTAGTAACCGGGACAGCGGAGGAGAGACCCAGTACTTC.